This T cell receptor (beta chain) was identified during a study of response to subunit inactivated influenza vaccine. Notes on the study in general: It was the authors' suggestion that each seasonal influenza vaccination recruits few new T cells.

This CDR3 comprises 19 residues. Unmatched junction bases numbered 12, after V lost 1 base and J lost 2 bases. Per germline, CDR1 KGHDR and CDR2 SFDVKD. This clonotype was detected only a few times. Its antigen is undetermined. TCRdb passed the RT-PCR reads through MiXCR, listing each CDR3 protein once. This table has hundreds of thousands of distinct CDR3 sequences, around 20% appearing once. The sample in question was PBMCs from blood, obtained 4 to 6 days after vaccination. The TCR sequence derives from a man aged 50-59 years who received an inactivated influenza vaccine. The rearrangement joins TRBV24-1 to TRBJ2-1; 8 nucleotides agree with TRBD1. DNA of the CDR3: TGTGCCACCAGTGATTTCCCAGGGGGCGGATTAGCGGCCTACAATGAGCAGTTCTTC. The encoded protein is CATSDFPGGGLAAYNEQFF.